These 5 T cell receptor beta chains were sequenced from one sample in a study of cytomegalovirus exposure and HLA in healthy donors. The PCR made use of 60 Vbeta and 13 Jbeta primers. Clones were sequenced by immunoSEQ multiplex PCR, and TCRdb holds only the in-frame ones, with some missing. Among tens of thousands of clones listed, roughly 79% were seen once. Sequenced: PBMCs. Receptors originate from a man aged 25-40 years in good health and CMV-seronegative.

In nucleotides, the CDR3 is TGTGCCAGCAGCCCGACAGGGTCCGTTGGAAACACCATATATTTT. It yields the protein CASSPTGSVGNTIYF. The genes are TRBV6-5 and TRBJ1-3; 7 bases match TRBD1. The CDR3 runs 15 residues. With V trimmed by 6 bases and J by 3 bases, 8 bases remained unmatched. Germline CDR1 MNHEY, CDR2 SVGAGI.

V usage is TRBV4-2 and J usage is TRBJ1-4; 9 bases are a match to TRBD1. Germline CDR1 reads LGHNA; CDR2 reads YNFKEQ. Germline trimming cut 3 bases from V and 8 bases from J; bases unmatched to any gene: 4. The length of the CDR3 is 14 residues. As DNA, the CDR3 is TGTGCCAGCAGCCAGACAGGGGGTTTGGAAAAACTGTTTTTT. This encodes CASSQTGGLEKLFF.

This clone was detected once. The CDR3 DNA sequence: TGTGCCAGCAGCGTCGGCACAGGGGTATTCGGCTACACCTTC. Translation: CASSVGTGVFGYTF. The chain combines TRBV9 with TRBJ1-2, with 7 positions matching TRBD1. This CDR3 has 14 residues. CDR1 is SGDLS, CDR2 YYNGEE, per germline. V lost 2 bases and J lost 8; bases outside the gene matches: 9.

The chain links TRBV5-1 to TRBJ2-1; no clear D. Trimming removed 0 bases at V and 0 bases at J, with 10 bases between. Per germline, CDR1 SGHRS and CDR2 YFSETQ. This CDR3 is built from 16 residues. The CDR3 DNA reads TGCGCCAGCAGCTTGGGCGGCCTGAGCTCCTACAATGAGCAGTTCTTC. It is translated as CASSLGGLSSYNEQFF.

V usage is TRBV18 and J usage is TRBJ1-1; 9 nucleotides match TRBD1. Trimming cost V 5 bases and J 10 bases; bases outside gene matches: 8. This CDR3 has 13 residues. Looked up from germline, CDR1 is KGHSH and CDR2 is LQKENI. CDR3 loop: CASSDRDRASAFF. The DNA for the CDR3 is TGTGCCAGCTCAGATAGGGACAGGGCTTCAGCTTTCTTT.